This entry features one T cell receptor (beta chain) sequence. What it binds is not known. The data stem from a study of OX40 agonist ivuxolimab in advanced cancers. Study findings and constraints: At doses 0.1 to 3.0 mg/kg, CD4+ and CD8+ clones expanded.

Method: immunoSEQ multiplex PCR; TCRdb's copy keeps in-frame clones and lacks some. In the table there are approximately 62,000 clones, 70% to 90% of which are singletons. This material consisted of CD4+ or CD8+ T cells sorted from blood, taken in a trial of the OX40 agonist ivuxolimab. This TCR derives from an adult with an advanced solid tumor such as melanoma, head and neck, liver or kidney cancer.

The CDR3, as DNA: TGTGCCAGCAGCGTAGCAGGGGGGACTGCCTTCGAGCAGTACTTC. It codes for CASSVAGGTAFEQYF. This chain links TRBV9 with TRBJ2-7, with D possibly TRBD1 on 7 matching bases. Trimming shortened V by 0 bases and J by 6 bases, and 16 bases separated the two germline ends. The CDR3 runs to 15 residues. Germline CDR1 is SGDLS and CDR2 is YYNGEE.